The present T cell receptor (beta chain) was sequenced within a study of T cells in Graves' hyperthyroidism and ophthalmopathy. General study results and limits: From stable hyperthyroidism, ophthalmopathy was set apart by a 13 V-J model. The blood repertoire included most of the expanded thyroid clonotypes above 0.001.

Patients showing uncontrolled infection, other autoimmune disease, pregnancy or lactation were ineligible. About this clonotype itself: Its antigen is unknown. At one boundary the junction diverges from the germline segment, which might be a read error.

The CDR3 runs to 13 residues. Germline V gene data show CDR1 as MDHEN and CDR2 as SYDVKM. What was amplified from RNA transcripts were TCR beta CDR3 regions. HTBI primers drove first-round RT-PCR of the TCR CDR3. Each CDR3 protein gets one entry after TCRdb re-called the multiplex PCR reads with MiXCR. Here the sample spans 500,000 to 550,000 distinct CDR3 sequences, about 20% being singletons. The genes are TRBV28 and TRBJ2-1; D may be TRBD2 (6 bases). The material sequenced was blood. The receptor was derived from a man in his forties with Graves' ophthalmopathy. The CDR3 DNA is TGTGCCACCAGTAGTACCAGGAGGGCAGGGCAGTTCTTC. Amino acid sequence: CATSSTRRAGQFF. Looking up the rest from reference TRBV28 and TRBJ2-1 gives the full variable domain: DVKVTQSSRYLVKRTGEKVFLECVQDMDHENMFWYRQDPGLGLRLIYFSYDVKMKEKGDIPEGYSVSREKKERFSLILESASTNQTSMYLCATSSTRRAGQFFGPGTRLTVL.